The entry that follows covers one TCR beta chain sequence. The data stem from a study of spatial heterogeneity in lung cancer. The germline V gene has CDR1 SGDLS and CDR2 YYNGEE. The ends were cut back, 4 bases at V and 4 bases at J, with 10 bases in the middle. The CDR3 has 13 residues. TCRdb itself ran the 5' RACE reads through MiXCR, one entry per CDR3 protein. This sample has around 120,000 distinct CDR3 sequences, with approximately 12% found just once. Time point in this sample: blood at routine non-recurrence follow-up after resection. Unsorted whole RNA samples from tumor, nontumor lung or frozen PBMC were sequenced.

This receptor was identified in a male donor with early-stage non-small cell lung cancer. The sample was PBMCs, taken at follow-up. The rearrangement links TRBV9 to TRBJ2-3; D unclear. CDR3 region: CASSPQFADTQYF. The CDR3 DNA follows: TGTGCCAGCAGCCCCCAGTTCGCAGATACGCAGTATTTT.